Listed here is a single T cell receptor (beta chain). The CDR3 spans 15 residues. Looked up from germline, CDR1 is SNHLY and CDR2 is FYNNEI. V shed 4 bases and J 1 base; nucleotides not matched to a gene: 3. This entry is derived from a study of T cell repertoires in ileal Crohn's disease. About the study: All patients had surgery for stricturing (about 60%) or penetrating (around 39%) disease.

Assay: immunoSEQ multiplex PCR; the TCRdb copy retains only in-frame clones and omits some. The profile shows around 16,000 clones, over 50% of them singletons. Sample: ileal tissue. This chain joins TRBV2 and TRBJ2-2, with TRBD1 matching over 7 bases. This TCR came from an adult with Crohn's disease. In nucleotides, the CDR3 is TGTGCCAGCAGTGCGAGGGGGCAGAACACCGGGGAGCTGTTTTTT. As protein: CASSARGQNTGELFF.